A selection of T cell receptor beta chains follows, all from one sample in a study of beta chain features in type 1 diabetes. The table came from immunoSEQ multiplex PCR; TCRdb's copy has only in-frame clones and leaves some out. The repertoire includes roughly 170,000 clones, approximately 13% of them detected once, and 0.6% to 0.8% sits in the top ten. Sequencing was performed on central memory CD4+ T cells from blood. The source of these receptors is a woman younger than 30 in good health. Both conserved end residues are part of each CDR3. D genes are given only for firm matches. Some rows have no size entry. The others give once, few or many, or a class for an expanded clone.

V gene: TRBV19; D gene: TRBD1; J gene: TRBJ2-1; clone size: few; CDR3 protein: CASSLRTGYNEQFF; CDR3 DNA: TGTGCCAGTAGTCTTAGGACAGGATACAATGAGCAGTTCTTC
V gene: TRBV28; D gene: -; J gene: TRBJ2-7; clone size: -; CDR3 protein: CATELAGRPTHYEQYF; CDR3 DNA: TGTGCCACAGAACTAGCCGGGAGACCGACCCACTACGAGCAGTACTTC
V gene: TRBV28; D gene: -; J gene: TRBJ1-2; clone size: -; CDR3 protein: CASSLNFYGYTF; CDR3 DNA: TGTGCCAGCAGTTTAAACTTCTATGGCTACACCTTC
V gene: TRBV5-4; D gene: -; J gene: TRBJ1-4; clone size: few; CDR3 protein: CASSLQGGEKLFF; CDR3 DNA: TGTGCCAGCAGCTTACAGGGCGGTGAAAAACTGTTTTTT
V gene: TRBV28; D gene: TRBD1; J gene: TRBJ1-5; clone size: -; CDR3 protein: CASSFYRTGSNQPQHF; CDR3 DNA: TGTGCCAGCAGTTTTTACCGGACAGGGAGCAATCAGCCCCAGCATTTT
V gene: TRBV19; D gene: -; J gene: TRBJ1-1; clone size: many; CDR3 protein: CASKRGGGLSNTEAFF; CDR3 DNA: TGTGCCAGCAAAAGGGGGGGAGGCCTGTCGAACACTGAAGCTTTCTTT
V gene: TRBV11-2; D gene: -; J gene: TRBJ1-1; clone size: -; CDR3 protein: CASSLDAVSAEAFF; CDR3 DNA: TGTGCCAGCAGCTTAGATGCAGTATCTGCTGAAGCTTTCTTT
V gene: TRBV2; D gene: TRBD1; J gene: TRBJ1-2; clone size: -; CDR3 protein: CASTYRDRGGGYTF; CDR3 DNA: TGTGCCAGCACCTACCGGGACAGGGGTGGCGGCTACACCTTC
V gene: TRBV4-3; D gene: -; J gene: TRBJ1-5; clone size: few; CDR3 protein: CASSQDSRQPQHF; CDR3 DNA: TGCGCCAGCAGCCAAGATAGTCGTCAGCCCCAGCATTTT
V gene: TRBV6-6; D gene: TRBD2; J gene: TRBJ2-4; clone size: -; CDR3 protein: CASDAGGPNIQYF; CDR3 DNA: TGTGCCTCGGACGCGGGAGGGCCGAACATTCAGTACTTC
V gene: TRBV15; D gene: TRBD2; J gene: TRBJ2-1; clone size: -; CDR3 protein: CATSRSGRALGNEQFF; CDR3 DNA: TGTGCCACCAGCCGTAGCGGGAGGGCCTTGGGCAATGAGCAGTTCTTC
V gene: TRBV7-2; D gene: -; J gene: TRBJ2-3; clone size: -; CDR3 protein: CASSPRRGPDTQYF; CDR3 DNA: TGTGCCAGCAGCCCTAGGAGGGGTCCAGATACGCAGTATTTT
V gene: TRBV5-6; D gene: TRBD1; J gene: TRBJ1-2; clone size: -; CDR3 protein: CASSWDRGVGYTF; CDR3 DNA: TGTGCCAGCAGCTGGGACAGGGGCGTCGGCTACACCTTC
V gene: TRBV7-2; D gene: TRBD2; J gene: TRBJ2-1; clone size: few; CDR3 protein: CASSSRTSAEGNEQFF; CDR3 DNA: TGTGCCAGCAGCTCCCGAACTAGCGCCGAGGGCAATGAGCAGTTCTTC
V gene: TRBV23-1; D gene: TRBD1; J gene: TRBJ2-1; clone size: few; CDR3 protein: CASSGTVVNEQFF; CDR3 DNA: TGCGCCAGTTCCGGGACAGTAGTAAATGAGCAGTTCTTC
V gene: TRBV27; D gene: TRBD1; J gene: TRBJ1-5; clone size: few; CDR3 protein: CASTPRQGRQPQHF; CDR3 DNA: TGTGCCAGCACCCCTAGACAGGGACGTCAGCCCCAGCATTTT
V gene: TRBV6-1; D gene: TRBD1; J gene: TRBJ1-2; clone size: -; CDR3 protein: CASSGGQGAWDYGYTF; CDR3 DNA: TGTGCCAGCAGTGGGGGACAGGGGGCCTGGGACTATGGCTACACCTTC
V gene: TRBV7-2; D gene: TRBD2; J gene: TRBJ2-1; clone size: -; CDR3 protein: CASSSRRGNEQFF; CDR3 DNA: TGTGCCAGCAGCTCACGGCGGGGGAATGAGCAGTTCTTC
V gene: TRBV7-9; D gene: TRBD2; J gene: TRBJ2-5; clone size: few; CDR3 protein: CASSLVGSAGGKETQYF; CDR3 DNA: TGTGCCAGCAGCTTAGTAGGGTCGGCGGGAGGGAAAGAGACCCAGTACTTC
V gene: TRBV6-5; D gene: TRBD1; J gene: TRBJ2-7; clone size: few; CDR3 protein: CASSSRQGRYEQYF; CDR3 DNA: TGTGCCAGCAGTTCAAGACAGGGACGCTACGAGCAGTACTTC
V gene: TRBV6-5; D gene: -; J gene: TRBJ1-5; clone size: -; CDR3 protein: CASNINRQPQHF; CDR3 DNA: TGTGCCAGCAACATCAACAGGCAGCCCCAGCATTTT
V gene: TRBV6-6; D gene: TRBD2; J gene: TRBJ2-5; clone size: -; CDR3 protein: CASSYSLAQETQYF; CDR3 DNA: TGTGCCAGCAGTTACTCACTAGCGCAAGAGACCCAGTACTTC
V gene: TRBV5-1; D gene: -; J gene: TRBJ2-1; clone size: few; CDR3 protein: CASSLARFGGAYNEQFF; CDR3 DNA: TGCGCCAGCAGCTTGGCCCGTTTCGGGGGAGCCTACAATGAGCAGTTCTTC
V gene: TRBV30; D gene: -; J gene: TRBJ2-7; clone size: -; CDR3 protein: CAWRGTPGAYEQYF; CDR3 DNA: TGTGCCTGGAGGGGGACACCCGGAGCTTACGAGCAGTACTTC
V gene: TRBV15; D gene: -; J gene: TRBJ2-5; clone size: few; CDR3 protein: CATSRVLEETQYF; CDR3 DNA: TGTGCCACCAGCAGAGTACTGGAAGAGACCCAGTACTTC
V gene: TRBV19; D gene: TRBD1; J gene: TRBJ1-3; clone size: -; CDR3 protein: CASSIDRRGTGGNTIYF; CDR3 DNA: TGTGCCAGTAGTATAGATCGACGTGGGACAGGCGGAAACACCATATATTTT
V gene: TRBV28; D gene: TRBD1; J gene: TRBJ1-5; clone size: -; CDR3 protein: CASSLGTAYQPQHF; CDR3 DNA: TGTGCCAGCAGTCTCGGGACAGCCTATCAGCCCCAGCATTTT
V gene: TRBV20-1; D gene: -; J gene: TRBJ1-1; clone size: few; CDR3 protein: CSARGQAAAFF; CDR3 DNA: TGCAGTGCTAGAGGACAGGCCGCGGCTTTCTTT
V gene: TRBV7-8; D gene: TRBD2; J gene: TRBJ2-1; clone size: many; CDR3 protein: CASSVSGSSDEQFF; CDR3 DNA: TGTGCCAGCAGCGTAAGCGGGAGTTCTGATGAGCAGTTCTTC
V gene: TRBV4-1; D gene: TRBD1; J gene: TRBJ2-3; clone size: few; CDR3 protein: CASSQTDRADTQYF; CDR3 DNA: TGCGCCAGCAGCCAGACGGACAGGGCAGATACGCAGTATTTT
V gene: TRBV5-1; D gene: TRBD1; J gene: TRBJ2-5; clone size: -; CDR3 protein: CASSLRGPETQYF; CDR3 DNA: TGCGCCAGCAGCTTAAGGGGGCCAGAGACCCAGTACTTC
V gene: TRBV10-3; D gene: -; J gene: TRBJ2-3; clone size: few; CDR3 protein: CAIRLAISDTQYF; CDR3 DNA: TGTGCCATCAGATTAGCAATTTCAGATACGCAGTATTTT
V gene: TRBV6-5; D gene: -; J gene: TRBJ2-3; clone size: few; CDR3 protein: CASSFLGQPTDTQYF; CDR3 DNA: TGTGCCAGCAGTTTTCTTGGACAGCCCACAGATACGCAGTATTTT
V gene: TRBV29-1; D gene: -; J gene: TRBJ2-3; clone size: -; CDR3 protein: CSVLGEGTDTQYF; CDR3 DNA: TGCAGCGTCCTCGGGGAGGGCACAGATACGCAGTATTTT
V gene: TRBV29-1; D gene: -; J gene: TRBJ1-4; clone size: -; CDR3 protein: CSVEDLSQGIGKLFF; CDR3 DNA: TGCAGCGTTGAAGATCTTAGTCAGGGGATCGGAAAACTGTTTTTT
V gene: TRBV10-3; D gene: TRBD2; J gene: TRBJ2-1; clone size: few; CDR3 protein: CAISDDSAGGDEQFF; CDR3 DNA: TGTGCCATCAGTGACGACTCAGCGGGAGGCGATGAGCAGTTCTTC
V gene: TRBV5-4; D gene: TRBD2; J gene: TRBJ2-1; clone size: once; CDR3 protein: CASSPTGTNYNEQFF; CDR3 DNA: TGTGCCAGCAGCCCTACCGGGACTAACTACAATGAGCAGTTCTTC
V gene: TRBV19; D gene: TRBD1; J gene: TRBJ2-5; clone size: few; CDR3 protein: CASSIPGTVETQYF; CDR3 DNA: TGTGCCAGTAGTATCCCCGGGACAGTAGAGACCCAGTACTTC
V gene: TRBV18; D gene: TRBD1; J gene: TRBJ1-1; clone size: few; CDR3 protein: CASSPQGNRGTEAFF; CDR3 DNA: TGTGCCAGCTCACCACAGGGGAACAGGGGCACTGAAGCTTTCTTT
V gene: TRBV6-1; D gene: TRBD2; J gene: TRBJ2-1; clone size: few; CDR3 protein: CASSVGHSGGYNEQFF; CDR3 DNA: TGTGCCAGCAGTGTGGGCCATAGCGGGGGATACAATGAGCAGTTCTTC
V gene: TRBV18; D gene: -; J gene: TRBJ2-1; clone size: -; CDR3 protein: CASSPPRQSSYNEQFF; CDR3 DNA: TGTGCCAGCTCACCTCCCCGACAGAGCTCCTACAATGAGCAGTTCTTC
V gene: TRBV7-3; D gene: -; J gene: TRBJ2-1; clone size: -; CDR3 protein: CASSLTHPREQFF; CDR3 DNA: TGTGCCAGCAGCTTAACCCACCCGCGGGAGCAGTTCTTC
V gene: TRBV5-6; D gene: -; J gene: TRBJ2-2; clone size: -; CDR3 protein: CASSFPFGELFF; CDR3 DNA: TGTGCCAGCAGCTTTCCCTTCGGGGAGCTGTTTTTT
V gene: TRBV28; D gene: -; J gene: TRBJ2-1; clone size: few; CDR3 protein: CASSFRSEQFF; CDR3 DNA: TGTGCCAGCAGTTTTCGGAGTGAGCAGTTCTTC
V gene: TRBV5-1; D gene: -; J gene: TRBJ1-2; clone size: few; CDR3 protein: CASSADRSGYGYTF; CDR3 DNA: TGCGCCAGCAGCGCCGACAGGTCGGGCTATGGCTACACCTTC
V gene: TRBV28; D gene: TRBD2; J gene: TRBJ2-2; clone size: -; CDR3 protein: CASSPGTSGTGELFF; CDR3 DNA: TGTGCCAGCAGCCCCGGGACTAGCGGGACCGGGGAGCTGTTTTTT
V gene: TRBV5-4; D gene: -; J gene: TRBJ2-7; clone size: -; CDR3 protein: CASGRTGAYEQYF; CDR3 DNA: TGTGCCAGCGGGAGGACGGGAGCTTACGAGCAGTACTTC
V gene: TRBV10-3; D gene: -; J gene: TRBJ2-1; clone size: -; CDR3 protein: CAISESPRSNEQFF; CDR3 DNA: TGTGCCATCAGTGAGTCTCCTCGTAGCAATGAGCAGTTCTTC
V gene: TRBV7-2; D gene: -; J gene: TRBJ2-3; clone size: -; CDR3 protein: CASSSTSRSTDTQYF; CDR3 DNA: TGTGCCAGCAGCTCAACCTCTAGGAGCACAGATACGCAGTATTTT
V gene: TRBV19; D gene: TRBD1; J gene: TRBJ2-3; clone size: few; CDR3 protein: CASTLGQGARDTQYF; CDR3 DNA: TGTGCCAGTACTCTAGGACAGGGGGCAAGAGATACGCAGTATTTT
V gene: TRBV29-1; D gene: TRBD1; J gene: TRBJ1-4; clone size: few; CDR3 protein: CSVPQGAREKLFF; CDR3 DNA: TGCAGCGTCCCACAGGGGGCGCGAGAAAAACTGTTTTTT